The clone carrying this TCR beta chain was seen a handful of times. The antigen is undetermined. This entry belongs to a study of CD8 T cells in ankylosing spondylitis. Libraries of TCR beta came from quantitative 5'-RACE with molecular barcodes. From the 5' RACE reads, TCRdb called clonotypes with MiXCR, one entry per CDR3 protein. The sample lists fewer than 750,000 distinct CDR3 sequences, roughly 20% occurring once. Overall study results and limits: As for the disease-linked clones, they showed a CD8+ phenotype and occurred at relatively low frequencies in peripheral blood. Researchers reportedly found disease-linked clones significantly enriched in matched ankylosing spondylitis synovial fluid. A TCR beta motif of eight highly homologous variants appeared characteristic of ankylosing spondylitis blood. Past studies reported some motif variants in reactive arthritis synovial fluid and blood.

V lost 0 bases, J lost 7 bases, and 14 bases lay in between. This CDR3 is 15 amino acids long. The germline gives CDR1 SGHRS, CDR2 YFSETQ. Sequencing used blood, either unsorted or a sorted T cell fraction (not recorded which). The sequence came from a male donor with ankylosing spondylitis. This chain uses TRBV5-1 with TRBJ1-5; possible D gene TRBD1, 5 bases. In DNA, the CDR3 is TGCGCCAGCAGCTTGGAAGGGGTGGCCGGACAGCCCCAGCATTTT. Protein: CASSLEGVAGQPQHF.